A selection of T cell receptor beta chains follows, all from one sample in a study of PD-L1 blockade in urothelial cancer. Assay used: immunoSEQ multiplex PCR; TCRdb lists only in-frame clones, some missing. The data show 70,000 to 75,000 clones, about nine tenths seen once. Sequencing was performed on PBMCs, taken around atezolizumab (anti-PD-L1) treatment. The receptors come from a man aged 70-80 years with urothelial cancer. Both conserved end residues are part of each CDR3. Each record gives: J gene, D gene, clone size, V gene, CDR3 DNA, CDR3 protein. D genes are given only for firm matches. A clone size is listed for some rows: how often the clone was seen (once, few, many), or a class if it is expanded.

>TRBJ2-1|TRBD2|.|TRBV7-3
TGTGCCAGCAGCTCCCAGCGGGAGCGCAGGGATGAGCAGTTCTTC
CASSSQRERRDEQFF
>TRBJ1-1|.|.|TRBV5-1
TGCGCCAGCAGCTTTAACGTCGGGGTGAACACTGAAGCTTTCTTT
CASSFNVGVNTEAFF
>TRBJ2-7|.|.|TRBV11-2
TGTGCCAGCAGCTTAGGGCGGGCCTCAACCTACGAGCAGTACTTC
CASSLGRASTYEQYF
>TRBJ2-1|TRBD2|.|TRBV7-8
TGTGCCAGCAGACACCAGAGGGGACTAGCGGGAGGGGGTGAGCAGTTCTTC
CASRHQRGLAGGGEQFF
>TRBJ2-7|.|.|TRBV5-5
TGTGCCAGCAGCGAGCCCCTCGGGGGGCCATACGAGCAGTACTTC
CASSEPLGGPYEQYF
>TRBJ1-1|.|.|TRBV10-3
TGTGCCATCAGTGCGGGGAGGAGCACTGAAGCTTTCTTT
CAISAGRSTEAFF
>TRBJ1-2|.|.|TRBV5-1
TGCGCCAGCAGCTTGGCAGGGGACTATGGCTACACCTTC
CASSLAGDYGYTF
>TRBJ2-1|TRBD2|once|TRBV5-1
TGCGCCAGCAGCTTTTCCGGGACTAGCGGTGGAAATGAGCAGTTCTTC
CASSFSGTSGGNEQFF
>TRBJ2-5|.|.|TRBV18
TGTGCCAGCTCTCGTACTCAGGGTTTAAGCCAAGAGACCCAGTACTTC
CASSRTQGLSQETQYF
>TRBJ2-3|.|once|TRBV10-1
TGCGCCAGCAGCGTTGCCGACGGGGCAGATACGCAGTATTTT
CASSVADGADTQYF
>TRBJ2-2|.|once|TRBV7-9
TGTGCCAGCAGCCATCGCCCGGACAGTCTACCCGGGGACACCGGGGAGCTGTTTTTT
CASSHRPDSLPGDTGELFF
>TRBJ2-3|TRBD2|.|TRBV29-1
TGCAGCGTTGAAGGCCGGGGGGGCACAGATACGCAGTATTTT
CSVEGRGGTDTQYF
>TRBJ2-1|.|.|TRBV27
TGTGCCAGCAGTTTAGCTGGGAGCACCTACAATGAGCAGTTCTTC
CASSLAGSTYNEQFF
>TRBJ2-1|TRBD2|.|TRBV5-4
TGTGCCAGCAGCTTGGCCCCCCTGACTAGCGGGAGTCGGTACAATGAGCAGTTCTTC
CASSLAPLTSGSRYNEQFF
>TRBJ2-5|.|.|TRBV7-9
TGTGCCAGCAGCAAGGGAGGCGAACAACAAGAGACCCAGTACTTC
CASSKGGEQQETQYF
>TRBJ2-7|.|.|TRBV19
TGTGCCAGTAGTCCCCCGGACAAATACGAGCAGTACTTC
CASSPPDKYEQYF
>TRBJ2-5|TRBD2|.|TRBV11-2
TGTGCCAGCAGCGGACGACTAGCGGGAGGAGTCGGGGAGACCCAGTACTTC
CASSGRLAGGVGETQYF
>TRBJ2-7|TRBD2|.|TRBV7-9
TGTGCCAGCAGCTTGGCCGGGACTAGCGGGAGGGGAGAGCAGTACTTC
CASSLAGTSGRGEQYF
>TRBJ2-1|.|.|TRBV11-2
TGTGCCAGCTCAGGGACTTCATTGCAGTTCTTC
CASSGTSLQFF
>TRBJ2-5|.|.|TRBV6-1
TGTGCCAGCAGTGATGGGGGCGCGACAGAGACCCAGTACTTC
CASSDGGATETQYF
>TRBJ2-7|.|.|TRBV2
TGTGCCAGCAGCCAGGATACCTCCTACGAGCAGTACTTC
CASSQDTSYEQYF
>TRBJ1-2|.|once|TRBV10-2
TGCGCCAGCAGTGAGTCTCGGGGACTAGCCGGCACCTTC
CASSESRGLAGTF
>TRBJ2-7|.|.|TRBV6-1
TGTGCCAGCAGTGGGGGGACTGCAGCCTACGAGCAGTACTTC
CASSGGTAAYEQYF
>TRBJ2-7|.|.|TRBV7-9
TGTGCCAGCAGCCACCTACAGAACGAGCAGTACTTC
CASSHLQNEQYF
>TRBJ2-7|.|.|TRBV15
TGTGCCACCAGCAGAGAGGGGCGGCAGGGAGGTTACGAGCAGTACTTC
CATSREGRQGGYEQYF
>TRBJ2-1|.|.|TRBV29-1
TGCAGCGTTGCCGACAGGAGCTCCTACAATGAGCAGTTCTTC
CSVADRSSYNEQFF
>TRBJ2-2|.|.|TRBV5-4
TGTGCCAGCAGCTGGGACTCCGGGGAGCTGTTTTTT
CASSWDSGELFF
>TRBJ2-7|.|.|TRBV29-1
TGCAGCGTTCAAGGGGACTCTTTCGAGCAGTACTTC
CSVQGDSFEQYF
>TRBJ1-1|.|.|TRBV29-1
TGCAGCGTTTACAAGGAGGGGAACACTGAAGCTTTCTTT
CSVYKEGNTEAFF
>TRBJ2-3|TRBD2|once|TRBV7-3
TGTGCCAGCAGTGGGGTGGGAGGGAGCACAGATACGCAGTATTTT
CASSGVGGSTDTQYF
>TRBJ2-1|TRBD2|.|TRBV19
TGTGCCAGTAGTGGGCGGGAGGGCCTGTACAATGAGCAGTTCTTC
CASSGREGLYNEQFF
>TRBJ2-2|TRBD1|.|TRBV9
TGTGCCAGCAGCCCTTACCAGGGGGCGCCTGGGGAGCTGTTTTTT
CASSPYQGAPGELFF
>TRBJ2-5|TRBD2|.|TRBV5-4
TGTGCCAGCAGCCCCGGGGGCCTAGCGGGAGGGGGAGAGACCCAGTACTTC
CASSPGGLAGGGETQYF
>TRBJ2-7|.|.|TRBV4-1
TGCGCCAGCAGCCAAGCAGGGGTAAAGACCTACGAGCAGTACTTC
CASSQAGVKTYEQYF
>TRBJ2-3|TRBD2|once|TRBV30
TGTGCCTGTGCACCCTCGGAGCGGGGCTTCGGTGATACGCAGTATTTT
CACAPSERGFGDTQYF
>TRBJ2-3|.|once|TRBV5-6
TGTGCCAGCAGCTTGGCCGGGGTGATTGATACGCAGTATTTT
CASSLAGVIDTQYF
>TRBJ2-1|TRBD2|once|TRBV7-2
TGTGCCAGCGAGCTTATGGATCTAGCGGGAGTCGAGCAGTTCTTC
CASELMDLAGVEQFF
>TRBJ2-3|.|.|TRBV5-1
TGCGCCAGCAGGAGTCGCGCTGGCACAGATACGCAGTATTTT
CASRSRAGTDTQYF
>TRBJ2-7|.|once|TRBV15
TGTGCCACCAGCAGTGGATATACGGGAGAGTTCTACGAGCAGTACTTC
CATSSGYTGEFYEQYF
>TRBJ2-7|TRBD2|.|TRBV7-9
TGTGCCAGCAGCTTAGTAGGTAGCGGTGTGGTAGCGGGGGCCCACGAGCAGTACTTC
CASSLVGSGVVAGAHEQYF
>TRBJ2-7|.|.|TRBV9
TGTGCCAGCAGCGTATCAGGGATCTCCTACGAGCAGTACTTC
CASSVSGISYEQYF
>TRBJ2-2|.|.|TRBV6-1
TGTGCCAGCAGTGAAATGGGGGCGGGGGCCGGGGAGCTGTTTTTT
CASSEMGAGAGELFF
>TRBJ2-1|.|.|TRBV20-1
TGCAGGGGGGCCGCGGGCAATGAGCAGTTCTTC
CRGAAGNEQFF
>TRBJ2-3|.|.|TRBV6-1
TGTGCCAGCAAGGGTGGGGGACACTATACGCAGTATTTT
CASKGGGHYTQYF
>TRBJ2-7|TRBD2|.|TRBV19
TGTGCCAGTAGTTCCCTAGCGGGAGGGAGGATCGAGCAGTACTTC
CASSSLAGGRIEQYF
>TRBJ2-7|.|.|TRBV27
TGTGCCAGCAGGCGGCAGGGAGGCGACGAGCAGTACTTC
CASRRQGGDEQYF
>TRBJ2-2|.|.|TRBV27
TGTGCCAGCAGTCCCCAGGGCGGGGAGCTGTTTTTT
CASSPQGGELFF
>TRBJ1-1|TRBD1|.|TRBV27
TGTGCCAGCAGTTTGTTCGCGACAGGGTTGGAGGCTTTCTTT
CASSLFATGLEAFF
>TRBJ2-1|TRBD2|.|TRBV7-9
TGTGCCAGCAGCCCGATGACTAGCGGGAGGGCCAATGAGCAGTTCTTC
CASSPMTSGRANEQFF
>TRBJ2-1|.|.|TRBV2
TGTGCCAGCAGTGTCCTTCCCCCGGCGGGTTCCTACAATGAGCAGTTCTTC
CASSVLPPAGSYNEQFF
>TRBJ1-3|.|.|TRBV18
TGTGCCAGCTCACCACCGTCCGGGTCGAGCTCTGGAAACACCATATATTTT
CASSPPSGSSSGNTIYF
>TRBJ2-3|.|.|TRBV28
TGTGCCAGCAGTTTATTATTGGGGGGGGCGAATGGAGATACGCAGTATTTT
CASSLLLGGANGDTQYF
>TRBJ2-3|.|.|TRBV7-2
TGTGCCAGCAGCTTAGAGGGGCAGCGGGTGAGCACAGATACGCAGTATTTT
CASSLEGQRVSTDTQYF
>TRBJ1-5|.|.|TRBV30
TGTGCCTGGAGTGTTAGGGGTCCGGGGCCCCAGCATTTT
CAWSVRGPGPQHF
>TRBJ2-3|.|few|TRBV2
TGTGCCACCCGGCAGGGCAGCACAGATACGCAGTATTTT
CATRQGSTDTQYF
>TRBJ2-3|.|.|TRBV4-1
TGCGCCAGCAGCCAAGTGTCCCTTTATCCAGATACGCAGTATTTT
CASSQVSLYPDTQYF
>TRBJ1-3|.|.|TRBV15
TGTGCCACCAGCAGTTTTCTACAGGGTTTCTCTGGAAACACCATATATTTT
CATSSFLQGFSGNTIYF
>TRBJ1-1|TRBD1|.|TRBV10-2
TGCGCCAGCAGTAAGATGACCGGGACAGGGGGCACTGAAGCTTTCTTT
CASSKMTGTGGTEAFF
>TRBJ2-1|.|.|TRBV29-1
TGCAGCGTTGAAAGGGGCGGGACTGCACGGAATGAGCAGTTCTTC
CSVERGGTARNEQFF
>TRBJ2-6|.|once|TRBV19
TGTGCCAGTAAGGAGGTCAGAGCTGGGGCCAACGTCCTGACTTTC
CASKEVRAGANVLTF